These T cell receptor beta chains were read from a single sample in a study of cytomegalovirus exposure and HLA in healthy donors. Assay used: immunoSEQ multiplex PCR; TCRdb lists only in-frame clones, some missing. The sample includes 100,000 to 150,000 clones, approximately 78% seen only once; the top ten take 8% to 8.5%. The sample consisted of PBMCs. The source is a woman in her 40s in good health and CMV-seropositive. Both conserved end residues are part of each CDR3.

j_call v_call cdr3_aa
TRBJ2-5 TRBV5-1 CASSWSGTLQETQYF
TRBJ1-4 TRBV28 CASSFTDRDEKLFF
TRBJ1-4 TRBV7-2 CASSSMGTRGEKLFF
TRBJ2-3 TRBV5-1 CASSLAEGADTQYF
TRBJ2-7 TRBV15 CATSLRQGAGTYEQYF
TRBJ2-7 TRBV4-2 CASSQEKLVYEQYF
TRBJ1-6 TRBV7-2 CASSGTGWSPLHF
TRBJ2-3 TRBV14 CASSVGASGLFSTDTQYF
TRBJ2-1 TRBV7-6 CASSLEASGGAAPYNEQFF
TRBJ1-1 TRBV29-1 CSVPPQGYTEAFF
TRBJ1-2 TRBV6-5 CASSMPGQTNGYTF
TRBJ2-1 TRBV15 CATSRPGTAYNEQFF
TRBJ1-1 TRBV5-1 CASSLVDRGPEAFF
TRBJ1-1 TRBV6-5 CASSRTGGDTEAFF
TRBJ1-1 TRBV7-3 CASRADSWNTEAFF
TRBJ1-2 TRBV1 CTSREKGANYGYTF
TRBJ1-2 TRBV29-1 CSVGQGSGGYTF
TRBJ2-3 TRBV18 CASSPQGQDTDTQYF
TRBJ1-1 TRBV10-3 CGISRGASGGYTEAFF
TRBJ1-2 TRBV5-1 CASSLGPPRDYTF